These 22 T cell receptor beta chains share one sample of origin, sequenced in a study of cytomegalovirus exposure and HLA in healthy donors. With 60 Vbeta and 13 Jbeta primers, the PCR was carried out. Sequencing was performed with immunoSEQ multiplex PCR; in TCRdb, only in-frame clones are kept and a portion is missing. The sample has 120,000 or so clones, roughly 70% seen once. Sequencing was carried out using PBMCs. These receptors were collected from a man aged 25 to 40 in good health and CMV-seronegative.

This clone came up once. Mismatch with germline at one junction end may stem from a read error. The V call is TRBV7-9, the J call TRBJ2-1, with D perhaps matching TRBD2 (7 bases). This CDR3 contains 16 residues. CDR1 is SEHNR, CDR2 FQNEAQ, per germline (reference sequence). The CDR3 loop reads CSSSSRGGPSWNEQFF. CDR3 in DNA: TGTTCCAGCAGCTCGAGGGGGGGACCCTCCTGGAATGAGCAGTTCTTC. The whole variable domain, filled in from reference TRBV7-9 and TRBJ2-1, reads DTGVSQNPRHKITKRGQNVTFRCDPISEHNRLYWYRQTLGQGPEFLTYFQNEAQLEKSRLLSDRFSAERPKGSFSTLEIQRTEQGDSAMYLCSSSSRGGPSWNEQFFGPGTRLTVL.

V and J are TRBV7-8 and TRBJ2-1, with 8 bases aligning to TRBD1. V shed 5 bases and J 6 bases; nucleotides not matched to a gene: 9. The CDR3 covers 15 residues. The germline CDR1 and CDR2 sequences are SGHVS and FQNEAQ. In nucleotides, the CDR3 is TGTGCCAGCAGCCGCCAGACAGGGGTTTTCAATGAGCAGTTCTTC. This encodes CASSRQTGVFNEQFF.

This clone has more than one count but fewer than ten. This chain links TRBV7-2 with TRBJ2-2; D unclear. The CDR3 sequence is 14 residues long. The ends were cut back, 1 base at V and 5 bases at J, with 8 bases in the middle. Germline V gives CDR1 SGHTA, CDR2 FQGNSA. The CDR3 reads CASSLVPLTGELFF. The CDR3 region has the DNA TGTGCCAGCAGCTTAGTCCCCCTAACCGGGGAGCTGTTTTTT.

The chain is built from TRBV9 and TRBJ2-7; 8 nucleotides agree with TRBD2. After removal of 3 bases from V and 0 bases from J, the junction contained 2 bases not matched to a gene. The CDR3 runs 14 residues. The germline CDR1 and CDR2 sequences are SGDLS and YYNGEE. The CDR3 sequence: CASSESGGSYEQYF. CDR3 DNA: TGTGCCAGCAGCGAAAGCGGGGGCTCCTACGAGCAGTACTTC.

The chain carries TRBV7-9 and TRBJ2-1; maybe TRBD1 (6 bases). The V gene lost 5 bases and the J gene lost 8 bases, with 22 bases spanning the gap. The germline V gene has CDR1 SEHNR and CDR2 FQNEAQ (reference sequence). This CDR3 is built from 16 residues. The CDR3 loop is CASSGTGSPRGDEQFF. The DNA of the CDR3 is TGTGCCAGCAGCGGAACAGGGTCCCCAAGAGGGGATGAGCAGTTCTTC.

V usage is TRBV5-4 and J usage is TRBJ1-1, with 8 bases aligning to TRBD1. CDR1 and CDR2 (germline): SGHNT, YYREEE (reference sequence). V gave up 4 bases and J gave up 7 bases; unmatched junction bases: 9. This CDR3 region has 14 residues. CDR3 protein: CASSPTGGADEAFF. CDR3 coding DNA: TGTGCCAGCAGCCCCACAGGGGGAGCAGATGAAGCTTTCTTT.

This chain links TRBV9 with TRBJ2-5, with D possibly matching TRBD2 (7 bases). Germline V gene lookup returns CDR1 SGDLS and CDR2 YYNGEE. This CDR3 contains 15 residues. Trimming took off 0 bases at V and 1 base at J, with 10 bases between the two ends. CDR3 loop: CASSVGGGGQETQYF. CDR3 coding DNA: TGTGCCAGCAGCGTAGGAGGGGGGGGCCAAGAGACCCAGTACTTC.

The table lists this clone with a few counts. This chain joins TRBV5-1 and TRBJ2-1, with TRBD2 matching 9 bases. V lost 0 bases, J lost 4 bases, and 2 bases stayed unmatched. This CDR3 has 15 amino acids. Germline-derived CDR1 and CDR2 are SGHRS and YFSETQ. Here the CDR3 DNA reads TGCGCCAGCAGCTTGGGAACTAGCGGGTACAATGAGCAGTTCTTC. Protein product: CASSLGTSGYNEQFF.

For the CDR3, the DNA is TGCGCCAGCAGCCCGGACAGGGTGGGGAACTATGGCTACACCTTC. Translated, it gives CASSPDRVGNYGYTF. The chain links TRBV10-1 to TRBJ1-2; TRBD1 matches at 8 bases. Germline lookup yields CDR1 WNHNN and CDR2 SYGVQD (reference sequence). The CDR3 totals 15 residues. With 6 bases clipped from V and 2 bases from J, the junction kept 8 bases outside the gene matches.

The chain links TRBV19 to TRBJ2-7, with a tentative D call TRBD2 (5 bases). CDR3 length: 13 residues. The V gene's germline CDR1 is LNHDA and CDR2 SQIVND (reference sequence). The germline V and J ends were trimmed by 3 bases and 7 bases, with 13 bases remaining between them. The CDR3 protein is CASSMYREGEQYF. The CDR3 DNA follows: TGTGCCAGTAGTATGTACCGGGAAGGGGAGCAGTACTTC. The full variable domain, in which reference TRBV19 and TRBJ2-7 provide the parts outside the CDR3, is DGGITQSPKYLFRKEGQNVTLSCEQNLNHDAMYWYRQDPGQGLRLIYYSQIVNDFQKGDIAEGYSVSREKKESFPLTVTSAQKNPTAFYLCASSMYREGEQYFGPGTRLTVT.

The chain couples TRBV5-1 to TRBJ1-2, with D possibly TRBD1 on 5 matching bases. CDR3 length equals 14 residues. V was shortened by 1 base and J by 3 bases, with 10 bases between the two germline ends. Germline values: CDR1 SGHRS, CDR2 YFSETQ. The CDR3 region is CASSLSGGDYGYTF. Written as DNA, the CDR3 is TGCGCCAGCAGCTTGTCTGGGGGGGACTATGGCTACACCTTC.

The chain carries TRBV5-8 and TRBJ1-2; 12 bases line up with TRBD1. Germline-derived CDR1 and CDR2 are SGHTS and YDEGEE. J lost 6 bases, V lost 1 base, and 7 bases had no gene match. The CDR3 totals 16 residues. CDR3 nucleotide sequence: TGTGCCAGCAGCTTGTATTCCGGGACAGGGGGCGATGGCTACACCTTC. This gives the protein CASSLYSGTGGDGYTF.

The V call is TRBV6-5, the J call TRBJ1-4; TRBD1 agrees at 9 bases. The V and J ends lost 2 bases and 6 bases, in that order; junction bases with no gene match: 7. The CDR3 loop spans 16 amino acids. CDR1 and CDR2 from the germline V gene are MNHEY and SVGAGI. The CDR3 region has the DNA TGTGCCAGCAGTTACACTTGGGACAGGGTGGATGAAAAACTGTTTTTT. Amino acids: CASSYTWDRVDEKLFF.

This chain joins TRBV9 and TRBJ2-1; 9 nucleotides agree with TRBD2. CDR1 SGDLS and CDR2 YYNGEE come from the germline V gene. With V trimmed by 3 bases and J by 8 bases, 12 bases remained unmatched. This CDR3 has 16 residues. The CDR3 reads CASSGGPAGGGDEQFF. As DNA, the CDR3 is TGTGCCAGCAGCGGCGGCCCAGCGGGGGGCGGGGATGAGCAGTTCTTC.

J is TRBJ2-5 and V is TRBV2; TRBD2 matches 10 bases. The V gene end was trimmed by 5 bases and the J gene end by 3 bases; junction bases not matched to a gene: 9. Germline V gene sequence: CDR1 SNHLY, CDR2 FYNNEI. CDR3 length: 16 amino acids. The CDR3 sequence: CASSSSGGASKETQYF. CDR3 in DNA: TGTGCCAGCAGTTCCAGCGGGGGGGCTTCGAAAGAGACCCAGTACTTC. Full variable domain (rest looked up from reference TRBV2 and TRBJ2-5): EPEVTQTPSHQVTQMGQEVILRCVPISNHLYFYWYRQILGQKVEFLVSFYNNEISEKSEIFDDQFSVERPDGSNFTLKIRSTKLEDSAMYFCASSSSGGASKETQYFGPGTRLLVL.

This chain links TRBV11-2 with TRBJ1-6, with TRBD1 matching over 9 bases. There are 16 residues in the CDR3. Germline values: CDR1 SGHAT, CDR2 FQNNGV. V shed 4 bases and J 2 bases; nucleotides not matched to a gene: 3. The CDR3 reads CASSSRTGAYNSPLHF. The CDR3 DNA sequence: TGTGCCAGCAGCTCTAGGACAGGGGCCTATAATTCACCCCTCCACTTT.

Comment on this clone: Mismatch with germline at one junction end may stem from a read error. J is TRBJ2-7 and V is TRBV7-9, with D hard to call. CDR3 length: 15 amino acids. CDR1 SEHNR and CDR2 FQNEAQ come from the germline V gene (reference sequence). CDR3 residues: CSSSSRLLLGYEQYF. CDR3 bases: TGTTCCAGCAGCTCAAGGTTACTGCTAGGCTACGAGCAGTACTTC. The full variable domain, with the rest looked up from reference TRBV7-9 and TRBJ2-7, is DTGVSQNPRHKITKRGQNVTFRCDPISEHNRLYWYRQTLGQGPEFLTYFQNEAQLEKSRLLSDRFSAERPKGSFSTLEIQRTEQGDSAMYLCSSSSRLLLGYEQYFGPGTRLTVT.

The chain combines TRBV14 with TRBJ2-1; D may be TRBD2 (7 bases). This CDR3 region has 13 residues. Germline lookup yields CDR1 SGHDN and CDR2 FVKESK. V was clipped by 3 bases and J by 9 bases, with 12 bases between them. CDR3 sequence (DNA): TGTGCCAGCAGCCATGGGGGGGCAAGTGAGCAGTTCTTC. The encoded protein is CASSHGGASEQFF.

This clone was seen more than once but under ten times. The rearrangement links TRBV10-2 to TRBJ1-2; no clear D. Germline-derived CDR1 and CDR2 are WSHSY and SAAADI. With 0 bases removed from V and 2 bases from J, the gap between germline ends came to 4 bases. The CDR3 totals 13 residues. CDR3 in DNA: TGCGCCAGCAGTGAGTCCCGGAACTATGGCTACACCTTC. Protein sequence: CASSESRNYGYTF.

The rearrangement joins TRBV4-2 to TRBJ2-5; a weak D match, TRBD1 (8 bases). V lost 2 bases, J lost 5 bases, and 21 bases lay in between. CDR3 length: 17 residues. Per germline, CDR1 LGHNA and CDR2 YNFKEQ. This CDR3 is CASSQLPLNRGGETQYF. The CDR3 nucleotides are TGTGCCAGCAGCCAACTCCCATTGAACAGGGGGGGGGAGACCCAGTACTTC.

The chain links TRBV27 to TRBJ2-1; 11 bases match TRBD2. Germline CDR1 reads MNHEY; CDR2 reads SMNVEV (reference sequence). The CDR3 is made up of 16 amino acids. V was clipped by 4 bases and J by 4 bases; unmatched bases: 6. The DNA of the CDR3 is TGTGCCAGCAGTTCTGATAGCGGGGGGGTTTACAATGAGCAGTTCTTC. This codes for CASSSDSGGVYNEQFF.

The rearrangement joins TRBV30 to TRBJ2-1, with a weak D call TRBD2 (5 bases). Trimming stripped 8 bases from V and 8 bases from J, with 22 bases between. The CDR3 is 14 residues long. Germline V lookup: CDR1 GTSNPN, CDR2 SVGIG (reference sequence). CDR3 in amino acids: CAAFDLRGSDEQFF. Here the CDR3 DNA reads TGTGCCGCATTCGATCTCCGCGGGTCTGATGAGCAGTTCTTC.